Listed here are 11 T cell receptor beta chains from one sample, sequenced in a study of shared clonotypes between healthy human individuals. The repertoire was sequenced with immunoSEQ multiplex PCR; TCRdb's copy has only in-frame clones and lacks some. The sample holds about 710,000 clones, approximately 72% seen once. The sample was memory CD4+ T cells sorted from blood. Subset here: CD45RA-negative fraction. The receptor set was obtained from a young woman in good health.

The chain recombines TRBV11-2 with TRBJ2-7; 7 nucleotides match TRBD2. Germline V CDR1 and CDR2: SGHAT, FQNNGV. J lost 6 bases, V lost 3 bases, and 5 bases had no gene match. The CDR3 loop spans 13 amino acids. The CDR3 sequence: CASSFQAGFEQYF. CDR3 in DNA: TGTGCCAGCAGCTTCCAAGCGGGATTCGAGCAGTACTTC.

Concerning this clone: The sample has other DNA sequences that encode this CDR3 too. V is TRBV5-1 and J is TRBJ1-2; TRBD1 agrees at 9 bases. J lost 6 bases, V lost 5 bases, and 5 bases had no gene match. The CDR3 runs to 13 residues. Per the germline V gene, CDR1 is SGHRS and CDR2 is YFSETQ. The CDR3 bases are TGCGCCAGCAGGTGGAGGACAGGGGATGGCTACACCTTC. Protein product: CASRWRTGDGYTF.

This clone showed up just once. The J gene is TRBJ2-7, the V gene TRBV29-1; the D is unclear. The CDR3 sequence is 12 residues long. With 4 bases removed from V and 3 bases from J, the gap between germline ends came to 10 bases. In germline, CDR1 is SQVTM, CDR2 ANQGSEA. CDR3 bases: TGCAGCGTTGGGTCCAGCCTCTACGAGCAGTACTTC. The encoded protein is CSVGSSLYEQYF.

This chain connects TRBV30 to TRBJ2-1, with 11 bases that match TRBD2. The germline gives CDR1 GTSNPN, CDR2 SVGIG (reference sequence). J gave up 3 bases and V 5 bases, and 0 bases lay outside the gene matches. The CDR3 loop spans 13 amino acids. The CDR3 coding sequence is TGTGCCTGGGGACTAGCGGGCTACAATGAGCAGTTCTTC. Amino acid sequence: CAWGLAGYNEQFF.

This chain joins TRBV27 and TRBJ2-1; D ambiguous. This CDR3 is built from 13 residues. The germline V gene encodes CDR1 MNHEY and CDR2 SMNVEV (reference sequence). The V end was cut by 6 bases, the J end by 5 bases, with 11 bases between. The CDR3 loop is CASRGIPHNEQFF. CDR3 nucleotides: TGTGCCAGCAGGGGAATCCCCCACAATGAGCAGTTCTTC.

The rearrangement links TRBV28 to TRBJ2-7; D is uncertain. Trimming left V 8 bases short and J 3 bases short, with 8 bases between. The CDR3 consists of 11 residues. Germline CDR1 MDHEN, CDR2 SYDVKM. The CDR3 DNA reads TGTGCCAGCCGAATCAACTACGAGCAGTACTTC. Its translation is CASRINYEQYF.

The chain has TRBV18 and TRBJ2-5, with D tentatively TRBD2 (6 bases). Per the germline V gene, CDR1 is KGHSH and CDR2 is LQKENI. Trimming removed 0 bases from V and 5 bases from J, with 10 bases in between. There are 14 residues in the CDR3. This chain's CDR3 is CASSPPLGRETQYF. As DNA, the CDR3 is TGTGCCAGCTCACCACCGTTAGGGAGGGAGACCCAGTACTTC.

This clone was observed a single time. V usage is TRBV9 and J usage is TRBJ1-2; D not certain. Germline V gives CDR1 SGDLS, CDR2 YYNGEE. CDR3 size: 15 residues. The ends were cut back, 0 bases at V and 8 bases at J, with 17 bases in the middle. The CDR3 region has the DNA TGTGCCAGCAGCGTAGCTAGGACGGGCTTTGAGGGCTACACCTTC. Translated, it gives CASSVARTGFEGYTF.

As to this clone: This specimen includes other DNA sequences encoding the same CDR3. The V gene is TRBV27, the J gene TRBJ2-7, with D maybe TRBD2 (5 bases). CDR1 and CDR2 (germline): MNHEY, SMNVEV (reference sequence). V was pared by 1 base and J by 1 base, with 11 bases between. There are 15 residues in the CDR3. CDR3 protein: CASSLFSGSSYEQYF. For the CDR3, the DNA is TGTGCCAGCAGTTTATTCAGCGGTTCTTCCTACGAGCAGTACTTC.

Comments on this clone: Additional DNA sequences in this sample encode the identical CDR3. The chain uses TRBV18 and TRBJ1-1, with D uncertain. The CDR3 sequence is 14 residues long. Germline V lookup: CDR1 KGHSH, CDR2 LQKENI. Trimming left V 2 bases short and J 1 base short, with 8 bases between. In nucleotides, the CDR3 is TGTGCCAGCTCACCATCGGCCCGGAACACTGAAGCTTTCTTT. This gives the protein CASSPSARNTEAFF.

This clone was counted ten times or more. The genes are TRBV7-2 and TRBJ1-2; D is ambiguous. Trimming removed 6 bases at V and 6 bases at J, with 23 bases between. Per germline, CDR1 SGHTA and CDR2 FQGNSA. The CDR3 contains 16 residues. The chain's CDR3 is CASSSPAKVRNNGYTF. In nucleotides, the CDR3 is TGTGCCAGCAGTTCCCCGGCAAAGGTCCGGAATAATGGCTACACCTTC. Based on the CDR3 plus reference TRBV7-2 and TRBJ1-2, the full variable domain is GAGVSQSPSNKVTEKGKDVELRCDPISGHTALYWYRQSLGQGLEFLIYFQGNSAPDKSGLPSDRFSAERTGGSVSTLTIQRTQQEDSAVYLCASSSPAKVRNNGYTFGSGTRLTVV.